The clone carrying this T cell receptor (beta chain) turned up a few times. TCRdb re-analysed the PCR reads in MiXCR, keeping a single row per CDR3 protein. The sample includes hundreds of thousands of distinct CDR3 sequences, about 22% seen only once; the top ten take 0.65% to 0.95%. This entry belongs to a study of molecular identifiers for immune sequencing clone quantification. This CDR3 contains 14 residues. CDR1 and CDR2 from the germline V gene are SGHKS and YYEKEE (reference sequence). V was cut by 2 bases and J by 4 bases, with 11 bases left in between. Sequenced: naive CD8+ T cells from blood, with Jurkat cell RNA spiked in. Specified subset: FACS-sorted CD8+CD4-CCR7+CD45RA+ naive T cells. The receptor was isolated from a human donor in good health. Some libraries in this study had Jurkat cell RNA spiked in. The chain has TRBV5-5 and TRBJ2-3, with no clear D. CDR3: CASSLGAGSDTQYF. Here the CDR3 DNA reads TGTGCCAGCAGCTTAGGAGCAGGCTCAGATACGCAGTATTTT.